The entry below gives a single TCR beta chain sequence along with its context. Its matching antigen is unknown. Germline loops: CDR1 MNHNS, CDR2 SASEGT. The ends lost 6 bases at V and 1 base at J; junction bases unmatched: 2. CDR3 length: 13 residues. These data are taken from a study of cytomegalovirus exposure and HLA in healthy donors. Study overall: Inside one of the first data releases sat about 85 million unique TCRs taken from HLA-typed donors.

Points from the study as a whole: A later analysis reportedly found that, within productive TCRs, an Asian-associated ancestry cluster had fewer N-insertions than the mean observed across the approximately 600 donors. For most subjects, TCR beta sequences were reported to predict HLA-A and HLA-B alleles with accuracy.

Despite likely unrecorded immune exposures, the donors were nominally healthy at the time of sampling. Amplification used 60 Vbeta primers and 13 Jbeta primers. TCRdb keeps only in-frame clones here, not all; method: immunoSEQ multiplex PCR. Of 130,000 or so clones in the sample, about 80% were seen once. The V and J genes are TRBV6-1 and TRBJ2-5; 7 bases map to TRBD1. What was sequenced was PBMCs. This sequence was found in a man under 40 in good health and CMV-seronegative. For the CDR3, the DNA is TGTGCCAGCAGATGGACAGGCCAAGAGACCCAGTACTTC. Its protein is CASRWTGQETQYF.